The source of this T cell receptor beta chain is a study of T-cell reconstitution after alpha-beta-depleted transplantation in children. Using unique molecular identifiers, the investigators prepared the TCRbeta library. TCRdb ran MiXCR on the PCR reads and lists one entry per CDR3 protein. This sample carries hundreds of thousands of distinct CDR3 sequences, about 24% of them seen once, and the ten largest clones take under 5.5%. Per germline, CDR1 DFQATT and CDR2 SNEGSKA (reference sequence). V was shortened by 6 bases and J by 0 bases, with 15 bases between the two germline ends. CDR3 length equals 16 residues.

The J gene is TRBJ1-6, the V gene TRBV20-1; D call uncertain. Sequenced material: PBMCs, mostly from graft donor cells, taken 360 days after TCRalphabeta/CD19-depleted stem cell transplant. This TCR derives from a female patient between 2 and 15 years old who had a stem cell transplant for congenital amegakaryocytic thrombocytopenia, so the T cells may come from the graft donor. In DNA, the CDR3 is TGCAGTGCGGCCCGGATGGTGTTCTCCTATAATTCACCCCTCCACTTT. This translates into CSAARMVFSYNSPLHF.